Below are 16 T cell receptor beta chains sequenced from a single sample in a study of OX40 agonist ivuxolimab in advanced cancers. Sequencing was performed with immunoSEQ multiplex PCR; in TCRdb, only in-frame clones are kept and a portion is missing. Among about 37,000 clones listed, more than 85% were seen once. The sample was CD4+ or CD8+ T cells sorted from blood, taken in a trial of the OX40 agonist ivuxolimab. The receptors originated from an adult with an advanced solid tumor such as melanoma, head and neck, liver or kidney cancer.

This clone has just a few counts. This chain uses TRBV11-1 with TRBJ2-6, with D hard to call. The length of the CDR3 is 16 residues. With 5 bases removed from V and 0 bases from J, the gap between germline ends came to 11 bases. Germline CDR1 is SGHAT and CDR2 is FQDESV (reference sequence). The CDR3 nucleotides are TGTGCCAGCAGCCTTTCTCCAAACTCTGGGGCCAACGTCCTGACTTTC. This encodes CASSLSPNSGANVLTF.

This clone was seen only a few times. The chain has TRBV5-1 and TRBJ1-6; D is unclear. The CDR3 has 15 residues. The germline V and J ends were trimmed by 0 bases and 0 bases, with 4 bases remaining between them. Germline assignment: CDR1 SGHRS and CDR2 YFSETQ. The CDR3 region is CASSLDSSYNSPLHF. For the CDR3, the DNA is TGCGCCAGCAGCTTGGATAGCTCCTATAATTCACCCCTCCACTTT.

The rearrangement links TRBV27 to TRBJ1-1; D ambiguous. This CDR3 is 11 amino acids long. Trimming shortened V by 4 bases and J by 4 bases, and 4 bases separated the two germline ends. CDR1 and CDR2 (germline): MNHEY, SMNVEV (reference sequence). The chain's CDR3 is CASSSGTEAFF. For the CDR3, the DNA is TGTGCCAGCAGTTCAGGCACTGAAGCTTTCTTT.

J is TRBJ1-2 and V is TRBV4-1, with TRBD1 matching 10 bases. With V trimmed by 0 bases and J by 4 bases, 5 bases remained unmatched. This CDR3 has 16 residues. In germline, CDR1 is MGHRA, CDR2 YSYEKL. The CDR3, as DNA: TGCGCCAGCAGCCAAGATAGGAGGACAGGGGGCTATGGCTACACCTTC. Translated: CASSQDRRTGGYGYTF.

The chain recombines TRBV11-2 with TRBJ2-7, with 10 bases matching TRBD1. This CDR3 is built from 14 residues. From germline, CDR1 is SGHAT and CDR2 FQNNGV. The trim removed 3 bases at V and 3 bases at J, leaving 2 bases unmatched. CDR3 bases: TGTGCCAGCAGCTTGAGGGACAGGGGCTACGAGCAGTACTTC. Residues: CASSLRDRGYEQYF.

The V and J genes are TRBV30 and TRBJ1-2, with D perhaps matching TRBD1 (5 bases). The germline V gene has CDR1 GTSNPN and CDR2 SVGIG (reference sequence). This CDR3 has 13 residues. V was cut by 7 bases and J by 6 bases, with 18 bases left in between. The CDR3, as DNA: TGTGCCTCCTGGACGGGGGGGGGAGATGGCTACACCTTC. Translation: CASWTGGGDGYTF.

The chain uses TRBV27 and TRBJ2-2; D remains ambiguous. CDR1 and CDR2 (germline): MNHEY, SMNVEV (reference sequence). This CDR3 spans 13 amino acids. Between the trimmed V and J ends, which lost 4 bases and 1 base, there was a span of 4 bases. For the CDR3, the DNA is TGTGCCAGCAGTTACCAGAACACCGGGGAGCTGTTTTTT. It translates to CASSYQNTGELFF.

This chain uses TRBV5-1 with TRBJ1-2; no firm D call. The CDR3 spans 12 residues. Trimming shortened V by 0 bases and J by 6 bases, and 6 bases separated the two germline ends. Germline CDR1 is SGHRS and CDR2 is YFSETQ. CDR3 residues: CASSLASDGYTF. As DNA, the CDR3 is TGCGCCAGCAGCTTGGCCTCTGATGGCTACACCTTC.

This chain links TRBV27 with TRBJ1-5, with D hard to call. The CDR3 has 17 amino acids. The V and J ends lost 1 base and 1 base respectively, with 14 bases between them. Per germline, CDR1 MNHEY and CDR2 SMNVEV (reference sequence). The CDR3 reads CASSLYGGVSSNQPQHF. The CDR3 nucleotides read TGTGCCAGCAGTTTATACGGCGGGGTATCAAGCAATCAGCCCCAGCATTTT.

The chain employs TRBV10-3 and TRBJ2-7, with 8 positions matching TRBD2. The germline V gene encodes CDR1 ENHRY and CDR2 SYGVKD. V lost 10 bases, J lost 4 bases, and 9 bases stayed unmatched. The CDR3 consists of 13 residues. The CDR3 DNA reads TGTGCCACCATTAGCGGGGAGAGTTACGAGCAGTACTTC. Amino acids: CATISGESYEQYF.

The chain recombines TRBV6-1 with TRBJ1-4; weak D call: TRBD1 (5 bases). The CDR3 spans 18 residues. The germline V and J ends were trimmed by 0 bases and 0 bases, with 14 bases remaining between them. The V gene's germline CDR1 is MNHNS and CDR2 SASEGT. Here the CDR3 DNA reads TGTGCCAGCAGTGAAGCGATTGGGGGGACCGCAACTAATGAAAAACTGTTTTTT. It specifies CASSEAIGGTATNEKLFF.

V and J are TRBV19 and TRBJ2-7, with 10 nucleotides matching TRBD1. This CDR3 comprises 14 residues. With V trimmed by 5 bases and J by 5 bases, 6 bases remained unmatched. Germline CDR1 is LNHDA and CDR2 is SQIVND (reference sequence). Written as DNA, the CDR3 is TGTGCCAGTAGTCCCGGGACAGGGGCCCACGAGCAGTACTTC. Translating gives CASSPGTGAHEQYF.

The gene calls are TRBV4-1 and TRBJ1-2; no firm D call. CDR3 length: 13 amino acids. The ends were cut back, 3 bases at V and 2 bases at J, with 7 bases in the middle. Germline assignment: CDR1 MGHRA and CDR2 YSYEKL. CDR3 protein: CASSQNPNYGYTF. The CDR3 DNA is TGCGCCAGCAGCCAGAATCCGAACTATGGCTACACCTTC.

The chain is built from TRBV5-1 and TRBJ1-3; D gene ambiguous. Trimming left V 4 bases short and J 3 bases short, with 8 bases between. CDR3 length: 13 amino acids. CDR1 and CDR2 from the germline V gene are SGHRS and YFSETQ. The CDR3: CASSPRFGNTIYF. The CDR3 region has the DNA TGCGCCAGCAGCCCCCGGTTTGGAAACACCATATATTTT. Full variable domain (rest looked up from reference TRBV5-1 and TRBJ1-3): KAGVTQTPRYLIKTRGQQVTLSCSPISGHRSVSWYQQTPGQGLQFLFEYFSETQRNKGNFPGRFSGRQFSNSRSEMNVSTLELGDSALYLCASSPRFGNTIYFGEGSWLTVV.

V and J are TRBV30 and TRBJ1-1; TRBD1 matches 7 bases. This CDR3 is built from 13 residues. The trim removed 4 bases at V and 4 bases at J, leaving 6 bases unmatched. Germline lookup yields CDR1 GTSNPN and CDR2 SVGIG (reference sequence). For the CDR3, the DNA is TGTGCCTGGACTGTGACAGGGATCACTGAAGCTTTCTTT. This encodes CAWTVTGITEAFF.

This sequence joins TRBV30 and TRBJ2-7; TRBD1 is a possible D gene (5 bases). Germline loops: CDR1 GTSNPN, CDR2 SVGIG (reference sequence). V dropped 4 bases and J dropped 2 bases, with 12 bases sitting between them. This CDR3 is 13 amino acids long. CDR3 coding DNA: TGTGCCTGGACCAAAGGGGTCGCCTACGAGCAGTACTTC. This translates into CAWTKGVAYEQYF. The entire variable domain, with the rest obtained from reference TRBV30 and TRBJ2-7, is as follows: SQTIHQWPATLVQPVGSPLSLECTVEGTSNPNLYWYRQAAGRGLQLLFYSVGIGQISSEVPQNLSASRPQDRQFILSSKKLLLSDSGFYLCAWTKGVAYEQYFGPGTRLTVT.